This note documents a single T cell receptor (beta chain) sequence. The antigen is undetermined. This sample was taken from a study of identical twins. Via MiXCR, TCRdb re-called the 5' RACE reads, giving one row per CDR3 protein. The profile shows around 550,000 distinct CDR3 sequences, nearly 15% of them singletons. Healthy Caucasians alone served as donors. Looked up from germline, CDR1 is SGHRS and CDR2 is YFSETQ. J gave up 8 bases and V 4 bases, and 6 bases lay outside the gene matches. There are 13 residues in the CDR3. General observations from the study: Cross-sectional statistical analysis was relied on for the conclusions, without the same donors being followed. One should note that invariant MAIT and iNKT cells could partly confound zero-insertion analyses. In monozygotic twins, models underestimated the sharing of out-of-frame TCR alpha.

The sample also formed part of further work on yellow fever vaccine responses in identical twins.

The sequenced material came from CD4+ T cells sorted from blood. The chain is built from TRBV5-1 and TRBJ2-1, with 7 bases identical to TRBD2. The clonotype originates from a young woman in good health. CDR3 DNA: TGCGCCAGCAGCGCAGCGGGGACCGATGAGCAGTTCTTC. It encodes CASSAAGTDEQFF.